The sequence of this T cell receptor (beta chain) was determined in a study of control samples from healthy donors and cancer patients. The table came from immunoSEQ multiplex PCR; TCRdb's copy has only in-frame clones and leaves some out. The sample has under 200,000 clones; over 85% are singletons. The junction had 9 bases not matched to a gene; V was cut back by 6 bases and J by 2 bases. The CDR3 runs to 15 residues. Per the germline V gene, CDR1 is SEHNR and CDR2 is FQNEAQ (reference sequence). The sequenced sample consisted of blood. V is TRBV7-9 and J is TRBJ2-5, with TRBD1 matching over 7 bases. This TCR came from a woman in her 40s in good health. CDR3 in amino acids: CASSFPGTEQETQYF. CDR3 coding DNA: TGTGCCAGCAGTTTCCCCGGGACAGAACAAGAGACCCAGTACTTC.